Presented here are 32 T cell receptor beta chains from one specimen sequenced in a study of regulatory T cells in long-lasting Graves disease. Time point: persistent/refractory GD, antithyroid drugs over 5 years with positive TRAb. Following extraction of RNA from PBMCs, that RNA was used to make the TCR library. TCR beta libraries were built with iRepertoire HTBI primers and Arm-PCR of CDR3 regions. TCRdb used MiXCR to reprocess the multiplex PCR reads, holding one entry per CDR3 protein. The sample shows roughly 400,000 distinct CDR3 sequences, roughly 21% of them seen only once. Sequencing was performed on peripheral blood mononuclear cells (PBMCs), taken when the disease was refractory, from a patient treated with antithyroid drugs. The receptors were gathered from a female donor with Graves disease.

The V call is TRBV6-1, the J call TRBJ1-5; 10 bases line up with TRBD1. Germline loops: CDR1 MNHNS, CDR2 SASEGT. The trim removed 4 bases at V and 4 bases at J, leaving 4 bases unmatched. This CDR3 region has 15 residues. CDR3 region: CASSGPGQGNQPQHF. The CDR3 nucleotides read TGTGCCAGCAGTGGCCCGGGACAGGGGAATCAGCCCCAGCATTTT.

This clonotype showed up many times. This chain connects TRBV28 to TRBJ2-5; tentatively, D is TRBD1 (5 bases). Germline V gene lookup returns CDR1 MDHEN and CDR2 SYDVKM. The CDR3 has 17 amino acids. V lost 2 bases to trimming and J lost 3 bases, with 19 bases between them. CDR3 DNA: TGTGCCAGCAGTTTAGATCGCGGCAGGGTGACTGAAGAGACCCAGTACTTC. Its protein product is CASSLDRGRVTEETQYF.

This clonotype has ten or more counts. The genes are TRBV30 and TRBJ2-2; D is ambiguous. Trimming took off 0 bases at V and 6 bases at J, with 11 bases between the two ends. The CDR3 runs to 14 residues. CDR1 is GTSNPN, CDR2 SVGIG, per germline (reference sequence). The CDR3 DNA is TGTGCCTGGAGTGTGGGGAAGCTGTCCGGGGAGCTGTTTTTT. Encoded protein: CAWSVGKLSGELFF. Drawing the rest from reference TRBV30 and TRBJ2-2, the complete variable domain is SQTIHQWPATLVQPVGSPLSLECTVEGTSNPNLYWYRQAAGRGLQLLFYSVGIGQISSEVPQNLSASRPQDRQFILSSKKLLLSDSGFYLCAWSVGKLSGELFFGEGSRLTVL.

The chain combines TRBV20-1 with TRBJ2-3, with 14 bases identical to TRBD2. V shed 5 bases and J 5 bases; nucleotides not matched to a gene: 6. Germline assignment: CDR1 DFQATT and CDR2 SNEGSKA (reference sequence). CDR3 length: 15 amino acids. The CDR3 sequence is CSALTSGRARDTQYF. The CDR3 bases are TGCAGTGCTCTGACTAGCGGGAGGGCCAGAGATACGCAGTATTTT.

This chain uses TRBV12-3 or TRBV12-4 with TRBJ1-2; weak D call: TRBD1 (6 bases). V lost 6 bases to trimming and J lost 4 bases, with 18 bases between them. CDR3 length equals 15 residues. CDR3 residues: CASSLGLGGGYGYTF. CDR3 bases: TGTGCCAGCAGCTTGGGTTTGGGGGGCGGCTATGGCTACACCTTC.

This clonotype came up many times. The CDR3 spells CASSMSSLGRQRTEAFF. The CDR3 region has the DNA TGTGCCAGTAGTATGAGTAGTTTGGGACGGCAGCGCACTGAAGCTTTCTTT. The chain carries TRBV19 and TRBJ1-1, with a weak D call TRBD1 (5 bases). V dropped 3 bases and J dropped 4 bases, with 21 bases sitting between them. The CDR3 extends over 17 amino acids. Germline-derived CDR1 and CDR2 are LNHDA and SQIVND (reference sequence).

This clonotype was seen more than once but under ten times. This chain joins TRBV7-9 and TRBJ2-3; D remains unclear. V gave up 2 bases and J gave up 2 bases, with 11 bases separating them. The germline gives CDR1 SEHNR, CDR2 FQNEAQ (reference sequence). The length of the CDR3 is 15 residues. CDR3 protein: CASSLMELNTDTQYF. CDR3 DNA: TGTGCCAGCAGCTTAATGGAGCTGAACACAGATACGCAGTATTTT. Full variable domain (remainder filled in from reference TRBV7-9 and TRBJ2-3): DTGVSQNPRHKITKRGQNVTFRCDPISEHNRLYWYRQTLGQGPEFLTYFQNEAQLEKSRLLSDRFSAERPKGSFSTLEIQRTEQGDSAMYLCASSLMELNTDTQYFGPGTRLTVL.

This clonotype was found many times. V is TRBV6-1 and J is TRBJ1-5; possibly TRBD1 for D (5 bases). Germline V gene sequence: CDR1 MNHNS, CDR2 SASEGT. The CDR3 is 14 amino acids. Between the trimmed V and J ends, which lost 6 bases and 10 bases, there was a span of 19 bases. CDR3 sequence (DNA): TGTGCCAGCAGGCCCCGGACGGGACGGGATCCCCAGCATTTT. This sequence encodes CASRPRTGRDPQHF.

The rearrangement uses TRBV6-4 and TRBJ2-6; D perhaps matches TRBD2 (7 bases). Trimming removed 4 bases at V and 0 bases at J, with 10 bases between. The CDR3 is 16 amino acids. Germline V gene sequence: CDR1 MRHNA, CDR2 SNTAGT. The CDR3 DNA reads TGTGCCAGCAGTGCCCGGGGGGCCTCTGGGGCCAACGTCCTGACTTTC. Amino acid sequence: CASSARGASGANVLTF.

This clonotype was observed at least ten times. V is TRBV12-3 or TRBV12-4 and J is TRBJ1-5, with TRBD1 matching 8 bases. The CDR3 runs 16 residues. The J segment lost 1 base and the V segment lost 3 bases, leaving 5 bases of the junction unmatched. The CDR3 DNA reads TGTGCCAGCAGTTTTCAGGGACAGGTGAGCAATCAGCCCCAGCATTTT. Protein: CASSFQGQVSNQPQHF.

This chain joins TRBV24-1 and TRBJ2-1; D perhaps matches TRBD1 (6 bases). V was pared by 4 bases and J by 3 bases, with 9 bases between. The CDR3 runs 14 residues. Germline assignment: CDR1 KGHDR and CDR2 SFDVKD. CDR3 sequence reads: CATSDKGHYNEQFF. DNA for the CDR3: TGTGCCACCAGTGACAAGGGACACTACAATGAGCAGTTCTTC.

To note about this clonotype: An end of the junction does not agree with germline; a read error may underlie this. J is TRBJ2-5 and V is TRBV5-1, with 9 bases matching TRBD2. The CDR3 consists of 15 residues. Germline CDR1 is SGHRS and CDR2 is YFSETQ. The CDR3 protein is CACSSGGSGGETQYF. The CDR3, as DNA: TGCGCCTGCAGCTCCGGTGGGAGCGGGGGGGAGACCCAGTACTTC.

This clonotype appeared a few times. The rearrangement joins TRBV27 to TRBJ2-2, with D hard to call. Germline loops: CDR1 MNHEY, CDR2 SMNVEV (reference sequence). The CDR3 totals 14 residues. The ends were cut back, 2 bases at V and 4 bases at J, with 8 bases in the middle. The CDR3 spells CASSLMGITGELFF. The CDR3 nucleotides read TGTGCCAGCAGTTTAATGGGAATCACCGGGGAGCTGTTTTTT.

The chain joins TRBV6-1 to TRBJ2-1; 7 bases are shared with TRBD2. The CDR3 runs to 14 residues. The V gene's germline CDR1 is MNHNS and CDR2 SASEGT. V lost 6 bases, J lost 12 bases, and 14 bases stayed unmatched. CDR3 sequence: CASSHEDSGYVQFF. The CDR3 nucleotides are TGTGCCAGCAGCCACGAAGATAGCGGGTATGTGCAGTTCTTC.

The sample holds a few counts of this clonotype. The germline gene is not matched at one end of the junction; a read error may be the cause. This rearrangement joins TRBV2 to TRBJ1-2; 7 bases are a match to TRBD1. This CDR3 has 14 amino acids. Germline CDR1 reads SNHLY; CDR2 reads FYNNEI. CDR3 sequence (DNA): TGTGCCAGCAGTCAAGAGGGGGCCAACTATGACTACACCTTC. Translated, it gives CASSQEGANYDYTF.

Points on this clonotype: With only one base between it and a far larger clone, this is likely a read error. The chain recombines TRBV2 with TRBJ2-7, with D possibly matching TRBD1 (6 bases). This CDR3 region has 14 residues. Between the trimmed V and J ends, which lost 5 bases and 2 bases, there was a span of 13 bases. Germline V gene data show CDR1 as SNHLY and CDR2 as FYNNEI. The CDR3 bases are TGTGCCAGCAGTCCCGGGACAACAACCTACGAGCAGTACTTC. Translating it yields CASSPGTTTYEQYF.

In its sample, this clonotype was seen many times. The chain joins TRBV19 to TRBJ2-1; possibly TRBD2 for D (6 bases). The CDR3 runs to 14 residues. Trimming shortened V by 9 bases and J by 0 bases, and 12 bases separated the two germline ends. Germline V gene sequence: CDR1 LNHDA, CDR2 SQIVND (reference sequence). CDR3 sequence (DNA): TGTGCCAGCCGGAGGGCTGGCTCCTACAATGAGCAGTTCTTC. Protein: CASRRAGSYNEQFF.

This clonotype was counted many times. The V call is TRBV20-1, the J call TRBJ1-1; no definite D call. The CDR3 runs to 12 residues. Germline V gives CDR1 DFQATT, CDR2 SNEGSKA (reference sequence). V gave up 6 bases and J gave up 1 base, with 9 bases separating them. CDR3 residues: CSAVRTNTEAFF. The CDR3 coding sequence is TGCAGTGCGGTTCGGACGAACACTGAAGCTTTCTTT.

This clonotype was recorded a few times. V and J are TRBV5-6 and TRBJ2-4, with 9 bases identical to TRBD2. V gave up 2 bases and J gave up 6 bases; unmatched junction bases: 15. This CDR3 is 18 amino acids long. Germline V gene lookup returns CDR1 SGHDT and CDR2 YYEEEE. In nucleotides, the CDR3 is TGTGCCAGCAGCTTAAGGCTAGCGGGGCCGGGGACGAGAAACATTCAGTACTTC. Amino acids: CASSLRLAGPGTRNIQYF.

The chain joins TRBV4-1 to TRBJ2-1; 10 bases are shared with TRBD1. The germline V gene has CDR1 MGHRA and CDR2 YSYEKL. V lost 2 bases to trimming and J lost 7 bases; unmatched junction nucleotides: 17. This CDR3 region has 19 residues. CDR3 nucleotides: TGCGCCAGCAGCCAAACGGGACAGGGGAATCCTCTAGTATGGAATGAGCAGTTCTTC. The encoded protein is CASSQTGQGNPLVWNEQFF.

In this sample, this clonotype turned up many times. This chain links TRBV2 with TRBJ1-5, with TRBD1 identical over 7 bases. V shed 4 bases and J 4 bases; nucleotides not matched to a gene: 4. The CDR3 covers 14 residues. Germline CDR1 and CDR2: SNHLY and FYNNEI. The CDR3 region has the DNA TGTGCCAGCAGTGCACAGGGGTCGAATCAGCCCCAGCATTTT. This translates into CASSAQGSNQPQHF. Looking up the rest from reference TRBV2 and TRBJ1-5 gives the full variable domain: EPEVTQTPSHQVTQMGQEVILRCVPISNHLYFYWYRQILGQKVEFLVSFYNNEISEKSEIFDDQFSVERPDGSNFTLKIRSTKLEDSAMYFCASSAQGSNQPQHFGDGTRLSIL.

This clonotype was counted at least ten times. V usage is TRBV28 and J usage is TRBJ2-5; either TRBD1 or TRBD2 may fit D (5 bases each). Looked up from germline, CDR1 is MDHEN and CDR2 is SYDVKM. The CDR3 sequence is 14 residues long. The V gene lost 5 bases and the J gene lost 2 bases, with 12 bases spanning the gap. CDR3 nucleotide sequence: TGTGCCAGCAGTCTTGCCGGGGCACAAGAGACCCAGTACTTC. Residues: CASSLAGAQETQYF.

Many counts were recorded for this clonotype. V is TRBV11-2 and J is TRBJ1-1; D call uncertain. The CDR3 length is 15 residues. CDR1 is SGHAT and CDR2 is FQNNGV in the germline V gene. V lost 0 bases and J lost 0, with 8 bases in between. The CDR3 spells CASSLEAAMNTEAFF. Written as DNA, the CDR3 is TGTGCCAGCAGCTTAGAAGCAGCAATGAACACTGAAGCTTTCTTT.

This clonotype showed up just a few times. CDR3 loop: CASTGTSNYEQYF. CDR3 coding DNA: TGCGCCAGCACCGGGACTAGCAACTACGAGCAGTACTTC. J is TRBJ2-7 and V is TRBV5-1, with 9 bases matching TRBD2. The V gene end was trimmed by 6 bases and the J gene end by 3 bases; junction bases not matched to a gene: 4. CDR3 size: 13 residues. Per germline, CDR1 SGHRS and CDR2 YFSETQ. Full variable domain (rest looked up from reference TRBV5-1 and TRBJ2-7): KAGVTQTPRYLIKTRGQQVTLSCSPISGHRSVSWYQQTPGQGLQFLFEYFSETQRNKGNFPGRFSGRQFSNSRSEMNVSTLELGDSALYLCASTGTSNYEQYFGPGTRLTVT.

In its sample, this clonotype was seen many times. The CDR3 region has the DNA TGTGCCAGCAGCCCCTCGGCGGTAGCGGCGAACACCGGGGAGCTGTTTTTT. Translated: CASSPSAVAANTGELFF. The rearrangement links TRBV7-3 to TRBJ2-2; perhaps TRBD2 as D (6 bases). There are 17 residues in the CDR3. V lost 5 bases, J lost 0 bases, and 16 bases lay in between. Germline-derived CDR1 and CDR2 are SGHTA and FQGTGA.

This clonotype was counted many times. J is TRBJ1-3 and V is TRBV2, with 8 bases lining up with TRBD1. The CDR3 spans 15 residues. Germline trimming cut 5 bases from V and 2 bases from J; bases unmatched to any gene: 5. Per the germline V gene, CDR1 is SNHLY and CDR2 is FYNNEI. In DNA, the CDR3 is TGTGCCAGCAGTCAAGAGGACAGGGCTGGAAACACCATATATTTT. It specifies CASSQEDRAGNTIYF. Drawing the rest from reference TRBV2 and TRBJ1-3, the complete variable domain is EPEVTQTPSHQVTQMGQEVILRCVPISNHLYFYWYRQILGQKVEFLVSFYNNEISEKSEIFDDQFSVERPDGSNFTLKIRSTKLEDSAMYFCASSQEDRAGNTIYFGEGSWLTVV.

This clonotype was seen more than once but under ten times. As the CDR3 is not closed by the conserved phenylalanine or tryptophan, this likely results from a read error. V usage is TRBV6-1 and J usage is TRBJ2-7, with a weak D call TRBD2 (7 bases). This CDR3 region has 17 residues. The germline gives CDR1 MNHNS, CDR2 SASEGT. The ends were cut back, 3 bases at V and 2 bases at J, with 20 bases in the middle. In DNA, the CDR3 is TGTGCCAGCAGTGATCGAATGGGGGGGGCGGGAGCCTACGAGCAGTACCTC. This gives the protein CASSDRMGGAGAYEQYL.

The chain recombines TRBV13 with TRBJ2-2; perhaps TRBD2 as D (6 bases). The germline CDR1 and CDR2 sequences are PRHDT and FYEKMQ (reference sequence). The CDR3 loop spans 15 amino acids. Trimming stripped 5 bases from V and 1 base from J, with 11 bases between. The CDR3 spells CASSGRDLNTGELFF. The CDR3 DNA reads TGTGCCAGCAGCGGCCGGGACTTGAACACCGGGGAGCTGTTTTTT.

The table lists this clonotype with a few counts. The rearrangement uses TRBV4-1 and TRBJ2-7, with no clear D. The CDR3 length is 14 residues. V was cut by 4 bases and J by 4 bases, with 14 bases left in between. Germline assignment: CDR1 MGHRA and CDR2 YSYEKL. CDR3 DNA: TGCGCCAGCAGCCGCTTGGCCCCCGGATACGAGCAGTACTTC. It is translated as CASSRLAPGYEQYF.

A word on this clonotype: A read error is likely here: a far larger clone is one base away. V gene TRBV7-2 combines with J gene TRBJ2-7; 9 bases fit TRBD1. Germline CDR1 and CDR2: SGHTA and FQGNSA. Unmatched junction bases numbered 4, after V lost 6 bases and J lost 1 base. This CDR3 region has 14 residues. CDR3 nucleotides: TGTGCCAGCAGTACCGGACAGGGGTCCTACGAGCAGTACTTC. Translating it yields CASSTGQGSYEQYF.

CDR3 bases: TGTGCCAGCAGCTTGGTCGAGACCTACGAGCAGTACTTC. The encoded protein is CASSLVETYEQYF. This rearrangement joins TRBV7-2 to TRBJ2-7; D remains ambiguous. Deletions cut 3 bases from V and 2 bases from J, with 8 bases between. The CDR3 runs 13 residues. CDR1 is SGHTA, CDR2 FQGNSA, per germline.

This clonotype was counted once. The chain joins TRBV7-2 to TRBJ1-1, with TRBD1 identical over 9 bases. Looked up from germline, CDR1 is SGHTA and CDR2 is FQGNSA. The V and J ends lost 3 bases and 4 bases, in that order; junction bases with no gene match: 6. The CDR3 is 15 amino acids. The DNA of the CDR3 is TGTGCCAGCAGCTTTACAGGGGGCGTATTCACTGAAGCTTTCTTT. Amino acids: CASSFTGGVFTEAFF.